This T cell receptor (beta chain) was obtained from a study of naive and memory T cell subsets. This clonotype was found a few times. Its cognate antigen is unknown. Findings and caveats of the study: Between naive and memory subsets, TCR abundance power law exponents differed.

An equimolar mix of two oligonucleotides served as the beta constant-region primer for TRBC1 and TRBC2. The ligated cDNA underwent four PCR rounds using SP2 and nested alpha and beta constant-region primers. MiXCR was run by TCRdb on the UMI-ligation and nested PCR reads, yielding one entry per CDR3 protein. This sample has around 40,000 distinct CDR3 sequences, with 10% to 15% found just once. This CDR3 is built from 18 residues. V dropped 0 bases and J dropped 5; count of bases not matched to a gene: 11. Germline V gene sequence: CDR1 MNHNS, CDR2 SASEGT. Sequencing was done on a sample of effector memory CD4+ T cells from blood. Subset noted: effector memory, CD45RA- CD27-. The chain employs TRBV6-1 and TRBJ1-5, with 9 bases identical to TRBD1. This clonotype was obtained from a human donor in good health. The CDR3: CASSEARGTGRTHQPQHF. CDR3 DNA sequence: TGTGCCAGCAGTGAAGCCCGGGGGACAGGGAGAACTCATCAGCCCCAGCATTTT.